This T cell receptor (beta chain) was profiled in a study of cytomegalovirus exposure and HLA in healthy donors. Findings and limits, study-wide: When analyzed later, a missense DCLRE1C variant was found to be linked to TCR beta V- and J-gene trimming. In an earlier analysis, in 587 donors, most V segments appeared productive either ~90% or ~30% of the time.

Primers: 60 Vbeta forward and 13 Jbeta reverse. Generated by immunoSEQ multiplex PCR, the TCRdb table keeps only in-frame clones and is missing some. This table has around 59,000 clones, over 70% appearing once. V lost 2 bases and J lost 2, with 12 bases in between. Germline V gene sequence: CDR1 SGHTA, CDR2 FQGNSA. The CDR3 loop spans 15 amino acids. Remarks on this clone: Its cognate antigen is unknown.

The chain employs TRBV7-2 and TRBJ1-1, with D uncertain. The origin of this receptor is a woman aged 40 to 49 in good health and CMV-seronegative. The specimen sequenced was PBMCs. CDR3 loop: CASSLLGGTNTEAFF. The CDR3 nucleotides are TGTGCCAGCAGCTTATTGGGAGGAACTAACACTGAAGCTTTCTTT.